Listed below are T cell receptor beta chains from one sample, sequenced in a study of OX40 agonist ivuxolimab in advanced cancers. Here immunoSEQ multiplex PCR was the method, and the copy in TCRdb shows in-frame clones only, minus some. The table lists roughly 69,000 clones, about 83% of them singletons, with around 9.8% in the top ten. The sequenced sample was CD4+ or CD8+ T cells sorted from blood, obtained in a trial of the OX40 agonist ivuxolimab. The receptor source for this set is an adult with an advanced solid tumor such as melanoma, head and neck, liver or kidney cancer. CDR3s include the opening cysteine and the closing phenylalanine or tryptophan. The D gene is left open where the match is weak. A clone size is listed for some rows: how often the clone was seen (once, few, many), or a class if it is expanded.

j_gene,v_gene,abundance,d_gene,CDR3aa,CDR3nt
TRBJ2-3,TRBV7-8,NA,NA,CASSHQRTDTQYF,TGTGCCAGCAGCCACCAGCGCACAGATACGCAGTATTTT
TRBJ2-7,TRBV5-1,once,TRBD2,CASSLDQKRGVRSEQYF,TGCGCCAGCAGCTTGGACCAGAAGCGGGGGGTTCGGAGCGAGCAGTACTTC
TRBJ2-2,TRBV7-7,NA,NA,CASSLVGSGELFF,TGTGCTAGCAGCTTAGTAGGTTCCGGGGAGCTGTTTTTT
TRBJ1-1,TRBV29-1,NA,NA,CSVVTGNTEAFF,TGCAGCGTTGTAACGGGGAACACTGAAGCTTTCTTT
TRBJ2-2,TRBV4-1,NA,NA,CASSQGMPSISLDGHTGELFF,TGCGCCAGCAGCCAAGGGATGCCGAGCATCTCCCTGGACGGGCACACCGGGGAGCTGTTTTTT
TRBJ1-4,TRBV15,NA,NA,CATSSSPDEKLFF,TGTGCCACCAGCAGTTCTCCGGATGAAAAACTGTTTTTT
TRBJ2-7,TRBV5-1,NA,NA,CASSLGQGKYEQYF,TGCGCCAGCAGCTTGGGGCAGGGAAAATACGAGCAGTACTTC
TRBJ1-6,TRBV30,once,TRBD1,CAWETGGYSPLHF,TGTGCCTGGGAAACAGGGGGGTATTCACCCCTCCACTTT
TRBJ2-5,TRBV18,NA,NA,CASSPQGSRETQYF,TGTGCCAGCTCACCACAGGGATCCCGAGAGACCCAGTACTTC
TRBJ2-2,TRBV28,NA,NA,CASSGLGNEHTGELFF,TGTGCCAGCAGTGGCCTCGGCAACGAACACACCGGGGAGCTGTTTTTT
TRBJ2-5,TRBV25-1,NA,NA,CASSASKGRETQYF,TGTGCCAGCAGCGCGTCTAAGGGAAGAGAGACCCAGTACTTC
TRBJ2-3,TRBV7-2,few,NA,CASSLAGPGFTDTQYF,TGTGCCAGCAGCTTAGCGGGACCGGGGTTCACAGATACGCAGTATTTT
TRBJ1-2,TRBV11-2,NA,NA,CASSLDRSGGNYGYTF,TGTGCCAGCAGCTTAGATCGAAGCGGGGGGAACTATGGCTACACCTTC
TRBJ2-5,TRBV5-1,NA,NA,CASSDGMQETQYF,TGCGCCAGCAGCGACGGGATGCAAGAGACCCAGTACTTC
TRBJ1-2,TRBV30,NA,NA,CAWNPEPNYGYTF,TGTGCCTGGAACCCAGAGCCTAACTATGGCTACACCTTC
TRBJ2-3,TRBV5-1,once,TRBD1,CASSLGTAIGIDTQYF,TGCGCCAGCAGCTTAGGGACAGCAATAGGGATAGATACGCAGTATTTT
TRBJ1-1,TRBV6-6,NA,NA,CASSGRQNTEAFF,TGTGCCAGCAGCGGCCGACAGAACACTGAAGCTTTCTTT
TRBJ2-1,TRBV11-2,NA,NA,CASSRKSGSDAREQFF,TGTGCCAGCAGCCGCAAGTCGGGGAGCGACGCCCGTGAGCAGTTCTTC
TRBJ2-7,TRBV11-2,NA,TRBD1,CASSLSRGTGAYEQYF,TGTGCCAGCAGCTTAAGCCGGGGGACAGGAGCCTACGAGCAGTACTTC
TRBJ2-5,TRBV6-6,NA,TRBD1,CASRSIQGARGETQYF,TGTGCCAGCAGGTCCATCCAGGGGGCGCGGGGAGAGACCCAGTACTTC
TRBJ1-5,TRBV5-8,NA,NA,CASSADGYSNQPQHF,TGTGCCAGCAGCGCGGACGGGTATAGCAATCAGCCCCAGCATTTT
TRBJ2-5,TRBV27,once,NA,CASSLSGRGETQYF,TGTGCCAGCAGTTTATCAGGGAGAGGGGAGACCCAGTACTTC
TRBJ2-5,TRBV5-6,NA,TRBD2,CASSFPRGLGGTQYF,TGTGCCAGCAGCTTTCCTAGGGGACTAGGAGGGACCCAGTACTTC
TRBJ2-5,TRBV19,NA,TRBD1,CASRPRDRGIETQYF,TGTGCCAGTAGGCCCCGGGACAGGGGCATCGAGACCCAGTACTTC
TRBJ1-3,TRBV4-1,NA,NA,CASSPGGSGNTIYF,TGCGCCAGCAGCCCTGGTGGTTCTGGAAACACCATATATTTT
TRBJ2-5,TRBV7-8,NA,NA,CASSPKETQYF,TGTGCCAGCAGCCCAAAAGAGACCCAGTACTTC
TRBJ1-1,TRBV5-1,NA,NA,CASSWIVRGNTEAFF,TGCGCCAGCAGTTGGATCGTGAGAGGGAACACTGAAGCTTTCTTT
TRBJ1-6,TRBV28,NA,NA,CASNNGGHNSPLHF,TGTGCCAGCAACAACGGAGGGCACAATTCACCCCTCCACTTT
TRBJ1-2,TRBV15,NA,TRBD1,CATTHGRQGYGYTF,TGTGCCACAACTCACGGACGACAGGGGTATGGCTACACCTTC
TRBJ1-2,TRBV7-2,NA,NA,CASSLVTFYGYTF,TGTGCCAGCAGCTTAGTCACCTTCTATGGCTACACCTTC
TRBJ1-1,TRBV29-1,few,TRBD1,CSVGQGGWTEAFF,TGCAGCGTTGGACAGGGAGGATGGACTGAAGCTTTCTTT
TRBJ2-7,TRBV21-1,NA,NA,CASRRRLLHVLDEQYF,TGTGCCAGCAGAAGGAGGCTGCTACACGTGTTAGACGAGCAGTACTTC
TRBJ1-2,TRBV9,NA,NA,CASSVDLGGPGGDYGYTF,TGTGCCAGCAGCGTAGACTTGGGGGGGCCCGGCGGGGACTATGGCTACACCTTC
TRBJ2-6,TRBV9,once,NA,CASSPRDGSLSGANVLTF,TGTGCCAGCAGCCCACGGGACGGTTCTCTTTCTGGGGCCAACGTCCTGACTTTC
TRBJ2-3,TRBV27,few,NA,CASSFLDRARLYWFTDTQYF,TGTGCCAGCAGTTTCCTCGATAGGGCACGGCTTTATTGGTTCACAGATACGCAGTATTTT
TRBJ2-1,TRBV5-1,NA,NA,CASSYHDPTNEQFF,TGCGCCAGCAGCTATCACGACCCTACCAATGAGCAGTTCTTC
TRBJ2-7,TRBV7-2,NA,TRBD2,CASSSGGGTYEQYF,TGTGCCAGCAGCTCTGGCGGGGGGACCTACGAGCAGTACTTC
TRBJ2-5,TRBV10-3,NA,TRBD2,CATLGRGQETQYF,TGTGCCACCCTCGGGAGGGGACAAGAGACCCAGTACTTC
TRBJ2-2,TRBV6-5,NA,NA,CASSYLEGVPGELFF,TGTGCCAGCAGTTACCTGGAAGGGGTCCCCGGGGAGCTGTTTTTT
TRBJ1-3,TRBV12-5,NA,TRBD1,CASGTGQPGNTIYF,TGTGCTAGTGGTACGGGACAGCCTGGAAACACCATATATTTT
TRBJ1-1,TRBV2,NA,NA,CASSDRVRTEAFF,TGTGCCAGCAGTGACAGGGTGAGGACTGAAGCTTTCTTT
TRBJ2-5,TRBV18,few,TRBD1,CASSQGTGGETQYF,TGTGCCAGCTCACAAGGGACAGGGGGAGAGACCCAGTACTTC
TRBJ2-3,TRBV28,NA,TRBD1,CASSLVGDSTTDTQYF,TGTGCCAGCAGTTTAGTCGGGGACAGTACAACAGATACGCAGTATTTT
TRBJ2-7,TRBV5-6,NA,TRBD1,CASSSGTGNYEQYF,TGTGCCAGCAGCTCCGGGACAGGGAACTACGAGCAGTACTTC
TRBJ2-7,TRBV9,NA,NA,CASSVDSGTNYEQYF,TGTGCCAGCAGCGTAGATTCTGGGACAAACTACGAGCAGTACTTC
TRBJ2-3,TRBV7-3,NA,NA,CASSSGSARTDTQYF,TGTGCCAGCAGCTCCGGTAGTGCCCGCACAGATACGCAGTATTTT
TRBJ1-1,TRBV25-1,NA,NA,CASRLGTDRVWDGEAFF,TGTGCCAGCAGATTGGGGACGGATCGGGTCTGGGACGGTGAAGCTTTCTTT